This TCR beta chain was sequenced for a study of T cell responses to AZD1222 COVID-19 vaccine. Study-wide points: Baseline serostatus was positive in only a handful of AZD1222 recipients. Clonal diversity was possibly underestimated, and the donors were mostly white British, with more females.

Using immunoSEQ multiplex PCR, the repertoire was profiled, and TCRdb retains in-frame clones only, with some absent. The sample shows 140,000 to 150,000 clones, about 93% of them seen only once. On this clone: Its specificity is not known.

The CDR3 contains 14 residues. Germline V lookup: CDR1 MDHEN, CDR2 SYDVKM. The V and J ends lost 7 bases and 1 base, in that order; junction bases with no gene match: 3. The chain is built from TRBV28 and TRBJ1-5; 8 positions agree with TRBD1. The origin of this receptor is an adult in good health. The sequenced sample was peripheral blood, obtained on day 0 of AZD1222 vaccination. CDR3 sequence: CASNRGLSNQPQHF. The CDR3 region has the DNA TGTGCCAGCAACAGGGGGTTAAGCAATCAGCCCCAGCATTTT.